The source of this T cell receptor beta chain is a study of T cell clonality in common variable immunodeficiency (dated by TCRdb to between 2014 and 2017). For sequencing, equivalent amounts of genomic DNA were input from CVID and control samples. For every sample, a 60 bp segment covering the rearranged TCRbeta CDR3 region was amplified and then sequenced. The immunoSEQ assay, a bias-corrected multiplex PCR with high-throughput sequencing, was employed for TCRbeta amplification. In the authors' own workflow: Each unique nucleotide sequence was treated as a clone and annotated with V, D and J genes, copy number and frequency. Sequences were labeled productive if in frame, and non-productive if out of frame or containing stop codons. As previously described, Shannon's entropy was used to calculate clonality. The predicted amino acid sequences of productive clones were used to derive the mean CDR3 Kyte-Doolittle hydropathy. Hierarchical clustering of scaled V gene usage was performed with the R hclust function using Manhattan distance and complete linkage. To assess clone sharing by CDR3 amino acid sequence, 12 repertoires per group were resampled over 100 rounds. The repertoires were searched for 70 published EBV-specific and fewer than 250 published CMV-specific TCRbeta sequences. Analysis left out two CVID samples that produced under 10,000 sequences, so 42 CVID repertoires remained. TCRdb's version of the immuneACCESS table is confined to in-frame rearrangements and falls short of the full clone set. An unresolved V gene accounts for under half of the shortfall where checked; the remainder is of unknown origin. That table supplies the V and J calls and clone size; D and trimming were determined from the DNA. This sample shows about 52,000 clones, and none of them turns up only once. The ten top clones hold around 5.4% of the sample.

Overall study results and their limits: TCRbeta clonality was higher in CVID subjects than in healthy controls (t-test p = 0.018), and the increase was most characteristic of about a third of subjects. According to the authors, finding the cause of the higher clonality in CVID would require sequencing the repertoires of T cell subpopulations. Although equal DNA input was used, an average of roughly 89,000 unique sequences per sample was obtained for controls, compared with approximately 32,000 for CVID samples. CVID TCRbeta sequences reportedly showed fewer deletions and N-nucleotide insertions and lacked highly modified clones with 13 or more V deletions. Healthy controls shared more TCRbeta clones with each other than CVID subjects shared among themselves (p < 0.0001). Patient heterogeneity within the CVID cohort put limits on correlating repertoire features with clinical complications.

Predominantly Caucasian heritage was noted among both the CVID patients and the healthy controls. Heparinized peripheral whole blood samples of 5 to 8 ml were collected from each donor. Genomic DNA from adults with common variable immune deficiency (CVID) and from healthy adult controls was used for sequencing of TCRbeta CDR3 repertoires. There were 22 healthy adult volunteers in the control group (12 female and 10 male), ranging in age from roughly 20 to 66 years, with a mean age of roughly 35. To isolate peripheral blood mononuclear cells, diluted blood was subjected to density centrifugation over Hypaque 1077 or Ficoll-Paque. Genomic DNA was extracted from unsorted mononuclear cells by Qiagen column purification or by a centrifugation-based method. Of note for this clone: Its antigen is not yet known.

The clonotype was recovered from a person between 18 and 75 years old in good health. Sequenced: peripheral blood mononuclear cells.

The part of the CDR3 DNA that was read is TGTGCCAGAAGCGCCGGACACGGTCCTGGAAAA. Its translation reads: CARSAGHGPGK. The full CDR3 protein reads CARSAGHGPGKLFF. Recombination connected TRBV5-3 to TRBJ1-4, with TRBD1 perhaps the D gene, on 5 matching bases. Read data end 3 residues before the CDR3 end; the end is taken from the germline J gene. TRBV5-3 is given ORF status, its function remaining uncertain. Inclusive of the bounding cysteine and phenylalanine, the CDR3 is 14 residues long. Of the CDR3's DNA, 33 bases were read; they are in frame from base 1. Trimming removed 4 bases from V and 10 bases from J, leaving 17 bases between the germline ends.